The source of this TCR beta chain is a study of radiation and T cells in renal cell carcinoma. Study information: Nephrectomy followed 15 Gy stereotactic body radiation by 4 weeks.

Time point described: blood 2 weeks post-SBRT. Treatment indicated: 15 Gy SBRT to primary tumor, nephrectomy 4 weeks later. Blood was sampled at baseline, 2 weeks and 4 weeks after SBRT. The patient's renal cell carcinoma had clear cell pathology. As regards this clone: What it recognizes is unknown.

V was clipped by 6 bases and J by 4 bases, with 13 bases between them. Germline V gene data show CDR1 as MNHEY and CDR2 as SVGAGI. The CDR3 has 13 amino acids. Sequenced by immunoSEQ multiplex PCR; TCRdb stores in-frame clones only, minus some. Of roughly 130,000 clones listed, around nine tenths are singletons. Study-wide findings and caveats: Top tumor clonotypes rose in blood 2 weeks post-radiation, then contracted.

This chain joins TRBV6-5 and TRBJ2-7, with D perhaps TRBD1 (5 bases). The origin of this receptor is a woman in her seventies with renal cell carcinoma. The source material was blood, sampled from a patient whose treatment included radiotherapy and nephrectomy. Written as DNA, the CDR3 is TGTGCCAGCAGCCTAACAAGGGGATACGAGCAGTACTTC. Translated, it gives CASSLTRGYEQYF.